This T cell receptor beta chain was documented in a study of T cells in Graves' hyperthyroidism and ophthalmopathy. The investigators amplified TCR beta CDR3 regions from RNA transcripts. A first-round RT-PCR of the TCR CDR3 used the HTBI primer set. TCRdb redid the calling of the multiplex PCR reads with MiXCR, one entry per CDR3 protein. The repertoire includes a few hundred thousand distinct CDR3 sequences, about a sixth of them detected once, and under 8% sits in the top ten. The CDR3 covers 14 residues. Germline V CDR1 and CDR2: WSHSY, SAAADI. V dropped 6 bases and J dropped 3; count of bases not matched to a gene: 5. Absent ophthalmopathy progression within 18 months defined stable Graves' hyperthyroidism. Whole-study findings and limits: Blood also contained most expanded thyroid clonotypes above 0.001. Progression to ophthalmopathy was predicted a median of roughly 6.5 months early. A 13 V-J model separated ophthalmopathy from stable hyperthyroidism.

Note on this clonotype: Its antigen is not known.

The chain couples TRBV10-2 to TRBJ2-1, with TRBD2 identical over 7 bases. This sequence was found in a woman in her 30s with Graves' hyperthyroidism. The sequenced sample was blood. The chain's CDR3 is CASRHGGSYNEQFF. CDR3 bases: TGCGCCAGCAGGCATGGCGGGAGCTACAATGAGCAGTTCTTC.